The entry below gives a single T cell receptor (beta chain) sequence along with its context. Its antigen is not identified. The data were obtained in a study of shared clonotypes between healthy human individuals. Study outcomes and limitations: Clonotypes that were shared across a handful of donors made up around 5% of naive CD4 clonotypes.

Germline V lookup: CDR1 ENHRY, CDR2 SYGVKD. This CDR3 spans 16 amino acids. Trimming left V 6 bases short and J 0 bases short, with 12 bases between. Cells designated naive CD8 were CD45RO-negative and were positively selected for CCR7, with terminally differentiated effector memory CD45RA+ cells excluded. TCRdb's copy holds only in-frame clones and misses some; the assay was immunoSEQ multiplex PCR. The sample shows more than 2 million clones, about 95% of them seen only once. The V call is TRBV10-3, the J call TRBJ1-6; tentative D call: TRBD1 (5 bases). The TCR was taken from a man between 18 and 35 years old in good health. Sample: naive CD8+ T cells sorted from blood. Here the CDR3 reads CAISPEGSSYNSPLHF. The DNA for the CDR3 is TGTGCCATCAGCCCCGAGGGGAGCTCCTATAATTCACCCCTCCACTTT.